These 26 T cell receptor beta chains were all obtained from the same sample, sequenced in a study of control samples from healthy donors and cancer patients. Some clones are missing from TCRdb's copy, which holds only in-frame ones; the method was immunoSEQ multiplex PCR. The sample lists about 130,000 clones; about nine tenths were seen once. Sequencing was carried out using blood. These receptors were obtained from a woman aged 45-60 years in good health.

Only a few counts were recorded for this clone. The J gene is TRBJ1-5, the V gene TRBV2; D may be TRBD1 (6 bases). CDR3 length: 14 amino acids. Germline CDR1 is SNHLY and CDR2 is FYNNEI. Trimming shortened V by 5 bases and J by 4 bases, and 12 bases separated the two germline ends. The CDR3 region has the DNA TGTGCCAGCAGTCTCACAGGGATGAATCAGCCCCAGCATTTT. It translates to CASSLTGMNQPQHF.

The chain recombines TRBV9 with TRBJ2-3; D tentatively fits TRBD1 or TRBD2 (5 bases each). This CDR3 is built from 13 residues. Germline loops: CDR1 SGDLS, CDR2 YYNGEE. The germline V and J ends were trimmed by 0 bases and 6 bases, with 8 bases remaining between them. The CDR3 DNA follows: TGTGCCAGCAGCGTAGGGGGGAAGGATACGCAGTATTTT. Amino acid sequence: CASSVGGKDTQYF.

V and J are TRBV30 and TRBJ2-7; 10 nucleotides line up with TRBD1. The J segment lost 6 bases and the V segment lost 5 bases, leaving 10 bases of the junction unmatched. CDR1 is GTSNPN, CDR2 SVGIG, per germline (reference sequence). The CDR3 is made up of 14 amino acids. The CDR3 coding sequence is TGTGCCTGGGACCGGACAGGGGGTAGGGGCGAGCAGTACTTC. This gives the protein CAWDRTGGRGEQYF.

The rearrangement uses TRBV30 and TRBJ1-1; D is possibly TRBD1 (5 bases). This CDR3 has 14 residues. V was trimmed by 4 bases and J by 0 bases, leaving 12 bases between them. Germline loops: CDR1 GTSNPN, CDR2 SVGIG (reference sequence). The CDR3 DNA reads TGTGCCTGGAACGCAGGGACCCTGAACACTGAAGCTTTCTTT. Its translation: CAWNAGTLNTEAFF.

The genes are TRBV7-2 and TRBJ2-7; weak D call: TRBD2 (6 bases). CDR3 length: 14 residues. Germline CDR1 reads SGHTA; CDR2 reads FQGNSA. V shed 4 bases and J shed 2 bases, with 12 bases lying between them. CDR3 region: CASSYGGKAYEQYF. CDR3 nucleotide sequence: TGTGCCAGCAGCTACGGCGGGAAGGCCTACGAGCAGTACTTC.

CDR3 sequence reads: CASSLRGQGVGYTF. CDR3 coding DNA: TGTGCCAGCAGCTTACGGGGACAGGGGGTTGGCTACACCTTC. V gene TRBV7-9 combines with J gene TRBJ1-2, with 11 bases lining up with TRBD1. CDR1 SEHNR and CDR2 FQNEAQ come from the germline V gene (reference sequence). The CDR3 has 14 amino acids. Trimming took 2 bases from V and 7 from J; bases not matched to a gene: 3.

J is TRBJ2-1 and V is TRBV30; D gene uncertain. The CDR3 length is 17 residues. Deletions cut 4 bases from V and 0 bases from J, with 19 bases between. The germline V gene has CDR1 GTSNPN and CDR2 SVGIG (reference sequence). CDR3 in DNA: TGTGCCTGGACTGACTCCCTTCGGCGGATCTCCTACAATGAGCAGTTCTTC. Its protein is CAWTDSLRRISYNEQFF.

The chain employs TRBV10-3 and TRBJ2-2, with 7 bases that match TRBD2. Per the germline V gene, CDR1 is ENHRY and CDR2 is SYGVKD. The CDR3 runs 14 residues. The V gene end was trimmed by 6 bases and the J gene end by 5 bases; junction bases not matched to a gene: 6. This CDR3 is CAIRGGGETGELFF. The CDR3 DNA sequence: TGTGCCATCAGGGGCGGGGGAGAAACCGGGGAGCTGTTTTTT.

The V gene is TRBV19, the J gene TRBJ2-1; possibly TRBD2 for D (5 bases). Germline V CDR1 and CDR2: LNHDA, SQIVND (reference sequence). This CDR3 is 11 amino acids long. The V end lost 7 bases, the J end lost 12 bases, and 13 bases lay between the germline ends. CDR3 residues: CASIGGLVQFF. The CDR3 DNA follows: TGTGCCAGTATCGGCGGGTTGGTGCAGTTCTTC.

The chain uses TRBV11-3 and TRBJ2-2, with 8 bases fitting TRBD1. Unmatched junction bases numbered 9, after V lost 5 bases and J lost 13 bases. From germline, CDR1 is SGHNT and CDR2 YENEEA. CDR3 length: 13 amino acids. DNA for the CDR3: TGTGCCAGCAGCCCTGACCAGGGGGCCATGCTGTTTTTT. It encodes CASSPDQGAMLFF.

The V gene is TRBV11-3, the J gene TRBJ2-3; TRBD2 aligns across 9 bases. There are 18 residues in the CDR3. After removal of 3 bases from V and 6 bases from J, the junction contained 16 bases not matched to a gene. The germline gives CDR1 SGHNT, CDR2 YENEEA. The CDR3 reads CASSFGPPGRGGADTQYF. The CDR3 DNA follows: TGTGCCAGCAGCTTCGGACCCCCGGGGCGGGGGGGGGCGGATACGCAGTATTTT.

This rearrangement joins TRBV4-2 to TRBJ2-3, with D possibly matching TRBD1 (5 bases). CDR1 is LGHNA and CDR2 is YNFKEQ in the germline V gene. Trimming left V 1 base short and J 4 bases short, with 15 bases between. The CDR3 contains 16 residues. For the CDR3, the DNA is TGTGCCAGCAGCCAAGTATCAGGGCGCGGAGCAGATACGCAGTATTTT. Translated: CASSQVSGRGADTQYF.

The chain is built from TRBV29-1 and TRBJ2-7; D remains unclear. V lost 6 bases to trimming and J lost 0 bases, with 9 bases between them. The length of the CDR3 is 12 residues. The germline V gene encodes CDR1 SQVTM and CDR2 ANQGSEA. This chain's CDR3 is CSVTVSSYEQYF. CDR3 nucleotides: TGCAGCGTGACTGTGAGCTCCTACGAGCAGTACTTC.

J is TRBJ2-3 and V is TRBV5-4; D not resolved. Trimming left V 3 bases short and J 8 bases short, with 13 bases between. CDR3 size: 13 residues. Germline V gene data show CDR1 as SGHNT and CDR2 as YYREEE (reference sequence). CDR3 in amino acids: CASSSYLEATQYF. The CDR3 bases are TGTGCCAGCAGCTCGTACTTAGAGGCTACGCAGTATTTT.

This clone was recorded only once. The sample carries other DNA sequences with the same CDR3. CDR3: CAWSGGTTEAFF. The CDR3 nucleotides read TGTGCCTGGAGCGGGGGTACCACTGAAGCTTTCTTT. The chain uses TRBV30 and TRBJ1-1; TRBD1 is a possible D gene (5 bases). V was pared by 3 bases and J by 4 bases, with 9 bases between. The CDR3 is 12 amino acids. Germline-derived CDR1 and CDR2 are GTSNPN and SVGIG (reference sequence). Full variable domain (rest looked up from reference TRBV30 and TRBJ1-1): SQTIHQWPATLVQPVGSPLSLECTVEGTSNPNLYWYRQAAGRGLQLLFYSVGIGQISSEVPQNLSASRPQDRQFILSSKKLLLSDSGFYLCAWSGGTTEAFFGQGTRLTVV.

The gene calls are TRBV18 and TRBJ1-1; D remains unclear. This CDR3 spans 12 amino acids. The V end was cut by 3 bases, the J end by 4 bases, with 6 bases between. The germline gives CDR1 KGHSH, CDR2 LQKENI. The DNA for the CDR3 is TGTGCCAGCTCACCGGACCTCACTGAAGCTTTCTTT. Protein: CASSPDLTEAFF. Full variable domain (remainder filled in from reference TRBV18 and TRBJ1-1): NAGVMQNPRHLVRRRGQEARLRCSPMKGHSHVYWYRQLPEEGLKFMVYLQKENIIDESGMPKERFSAEFPKEGPSILRIQQVVRGDSAAYFCASSPDLTEAFFGQGTRLTVV.

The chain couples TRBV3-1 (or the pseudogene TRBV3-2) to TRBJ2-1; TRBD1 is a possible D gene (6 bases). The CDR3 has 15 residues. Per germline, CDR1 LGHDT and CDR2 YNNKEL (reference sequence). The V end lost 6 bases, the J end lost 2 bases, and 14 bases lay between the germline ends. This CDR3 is CASSPTGRTYNEQFF. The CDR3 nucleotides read TGTGCCAGCAGTCCTACAGGGCGGACCTACAATGAGCAGTTCTTC.

DNA of the CDR3: TGTGCCAGCAGCCCCTTGGGGACAGGGTACGCAAAACTGTTTTTT. Translation: CASSPLGTGYAKLFF. The chain recombines TRBV5-6 with TRBJ1-4; 9 bases match TRBD1. V trimming: 4 bases; J trimming: 10 bases; junction bases outside the gene matches: 11. The length of the CDR3 is 15 residues. Germline V gene data show CDR1 as SGHDT and CDR2 as YYEEEE. The variable domain in full, completed from reference TRBV5-6 and TRBJ1-4, reads DAGVTQSPTHLIKTRGQQVTLRCSPKSGHDTVSWYQQALGQGPQFIFQYYEEEERQRGNFPDRFSGHQFPNYSSELNVNALLLGDSALYLCASSPLGTGYAKLFFGSGTQLSVL.

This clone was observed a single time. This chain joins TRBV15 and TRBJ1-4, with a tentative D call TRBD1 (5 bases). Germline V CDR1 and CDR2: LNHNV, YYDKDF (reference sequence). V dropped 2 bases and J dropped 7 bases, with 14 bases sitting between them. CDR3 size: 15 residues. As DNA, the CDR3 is TGTGCCACCAGCAGATCCGGGGCAGGGTTTGAAAAACTGTTTTTT. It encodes CATSRSGAGFEKLFF.

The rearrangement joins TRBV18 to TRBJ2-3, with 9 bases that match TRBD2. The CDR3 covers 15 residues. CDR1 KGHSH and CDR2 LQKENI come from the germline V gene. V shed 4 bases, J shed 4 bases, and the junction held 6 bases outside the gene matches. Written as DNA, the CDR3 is TGTGCCAGCTCACGGGTAGCGGGAGATTCAGATACGCAGTATTTT. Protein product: CASSRVAGDSDTQYF.

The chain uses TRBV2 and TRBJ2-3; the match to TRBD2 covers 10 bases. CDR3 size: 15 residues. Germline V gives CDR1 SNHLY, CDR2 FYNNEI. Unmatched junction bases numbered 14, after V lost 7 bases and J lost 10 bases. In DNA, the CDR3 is TGTGCCAGCACCCCCGGGGTTCTAGCGGGAGACGCGCAGTATTTT. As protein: CASTPGVLAGDAQYF.

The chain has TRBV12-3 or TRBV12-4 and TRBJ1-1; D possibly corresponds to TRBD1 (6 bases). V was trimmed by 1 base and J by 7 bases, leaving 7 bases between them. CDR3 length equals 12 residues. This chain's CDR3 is CASSLGGLEAFF. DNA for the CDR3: TGTGCCAGCAGTTTAGGGGGGCTTGAAGCTTTCTTT.

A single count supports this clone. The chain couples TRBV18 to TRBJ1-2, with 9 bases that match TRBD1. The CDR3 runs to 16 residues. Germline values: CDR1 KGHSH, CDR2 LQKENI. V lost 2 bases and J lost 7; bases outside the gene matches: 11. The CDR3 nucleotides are TGTGCCAGCTCACCAGATCGAACAGGGGGCACCGGTGGCTACACCTTC. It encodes CASSPDRTGGTGGYTF.

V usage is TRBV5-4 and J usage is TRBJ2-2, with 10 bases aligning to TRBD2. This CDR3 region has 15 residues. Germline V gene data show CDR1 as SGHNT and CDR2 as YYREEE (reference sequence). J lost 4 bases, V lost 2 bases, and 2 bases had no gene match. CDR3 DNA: TGTGCCAGCAGCTTACAGCGGGGGGGCACCGGGGAGCTGTTTTTT. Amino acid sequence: CASSLQRGGTGELFF.

The CDR3 loop reads CASGLPTHLGTEAFF. The CDR3 coding sequence is TGTGCTAGTGGTTTGCCAACACACCTGGGCACTGAAGCTTTCTTT. The genes are TRBV12-5 and TRBJ1-1; no clear D. The V gene lost 2 bases and the J gene lost 4 bases, with 14 bases spanning the gap. The length of the CDR3 is 15 residues. Per the germline V gene, CDR1 is LGHNT and CDR2 is FRNRAP.

CDR3 sequence: CASSMGVGLGNTIYF. DNA for the CDR3: TGTGCCAGTAGTATGGGGGTCGGATTGGGAAACACCATATATTTT. The chain uses TRBV19 and TRBJ1-3; D might be TRBD1 (5 bases). CDR1 is LNHDA, CDR2 SQIVND, per germline (reference sequence). This CDR3 spans 15 amino acids. V gave up 3 bases and J gave up 4 bases, with 13 bases separating them.